This passage covers 4 T cell receptor beta chains from one sample sequenced in a study of metastatic and nonmetastatic thyroid tumors. TCRdb re-called clones from the PCR reads using MiXCR. The sample has 7,500 to 9,500 clones; roughly a third are singletons. Prior to thyroid surgery, none of the patients had received any treatment. The sample was tumor tissue. The receptors stem from a female donor with papillary thyroid cancer or a benign thyroid nodule (not recorded which). Some clones in this sample may be carry-over from other donors' samples.

The genes are TRBV6-2 or TRBV6-3 and TRBJ2-3; 7 bases line up with TRBD2. The CDR3 extends over 17 amino acids. The V segment lost 4 bases and the J segment 2 bases; nucleotides outside the gene matches: 12. Germline-derived CDR1 and CDR2 are MNHEY and SVGEGT. The CDR3 sequence: CASSSNWASGDTDTQYF. The CDR3 DNA is TGTGCCAGCAGTTCAAACTGGGCTAGCGGTGACACAGATACGCAGTATTTT.

By sample share, this clone is medium-sized. This rearrangement joins TRBV6-4 to TRBJ2-1; possibly TRBD1 for D (6 bases). Germline values: CDR1 MRHNA, CDR2 SNTAGT. The length of the CDR3 is 15 residues. The germline V and J ends were trimmed by 5 bases and 3 bases, with 14 bases remaining between them. CDR3 amino acids: CASSPTGLDYNEQFF. The CDR3 region has the DNA TGTGCCAGCAGTCCAACAGGGTTGGACTACAATGAGCAGTTCTTC.

The V and J genes are TRBV6-1 and TRBJ1-1; TRBD1 might be the D (5 bases). Germline loops: CDR1 MNHNS, CDR2 SASEGT. This CDR3 has 12 residues. The ends were cut back, 2 bases at V and 10 bases at J, with 11 bases in the middle. In nucleotides, the CDR3 is TGTGCCAGCAGTGAAAGGGTGGGGGGAGCTTTCTTT. Its translation is CASSERVGGAFF.

The gene calls are TRBV6-5 and TRBJ2-7; 8 positions match TRBD1. V was pared by 1 base and J by 1 base, with 3 bases of the junction left unmatched. Germline-derived CDR1 and CDR2 are MNHEY and SVGAGI. CDR3 size: 15 residues. The CDR3 region is CASSYWTGSSYEQYF. The CDR3, as DNA: TGTGCCAGCAGTTACTGGACAGGGAGTTCCTACGAGCAGTACTTC.